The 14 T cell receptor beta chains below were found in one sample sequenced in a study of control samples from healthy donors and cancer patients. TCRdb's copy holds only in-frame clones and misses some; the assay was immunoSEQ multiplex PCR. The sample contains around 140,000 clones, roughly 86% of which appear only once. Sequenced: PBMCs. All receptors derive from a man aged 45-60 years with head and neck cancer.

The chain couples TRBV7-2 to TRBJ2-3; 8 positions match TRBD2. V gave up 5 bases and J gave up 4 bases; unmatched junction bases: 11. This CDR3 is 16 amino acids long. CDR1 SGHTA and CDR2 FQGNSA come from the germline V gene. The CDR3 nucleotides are TGTGCCAGCAGCACGGGACTAGAAAGAAGTTCAGATACGCAGTATTTT. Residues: CASSTGLERSSDTQYF.

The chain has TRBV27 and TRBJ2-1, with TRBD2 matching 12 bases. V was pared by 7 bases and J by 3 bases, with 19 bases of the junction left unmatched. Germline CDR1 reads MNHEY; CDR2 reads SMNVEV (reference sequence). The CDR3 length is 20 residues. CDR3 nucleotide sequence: TGTGCCAGCACTGCACAGGGGTACCGACTAGCGGGAGACTACTACAATGAGCAGTTCTTC. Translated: CASTAQGYRLAGDYYNEQFF.

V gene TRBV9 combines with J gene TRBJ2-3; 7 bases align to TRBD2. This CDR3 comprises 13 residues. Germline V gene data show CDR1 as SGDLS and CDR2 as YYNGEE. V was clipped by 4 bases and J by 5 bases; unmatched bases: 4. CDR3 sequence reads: CASSSGEGDTQYF. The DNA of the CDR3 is TGTGCCAGCAGCTCCGGGGAGGGAGATACGCAGTATTTT.

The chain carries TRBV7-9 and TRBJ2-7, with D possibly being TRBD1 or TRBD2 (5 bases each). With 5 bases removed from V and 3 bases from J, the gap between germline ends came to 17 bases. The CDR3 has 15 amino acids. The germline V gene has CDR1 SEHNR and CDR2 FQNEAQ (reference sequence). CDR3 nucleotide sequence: TGTGCCAGCAGCCAACATGGGACGGAGATCTACGAGCAGTACTTC. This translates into CASSQHGTEIYEQYF.

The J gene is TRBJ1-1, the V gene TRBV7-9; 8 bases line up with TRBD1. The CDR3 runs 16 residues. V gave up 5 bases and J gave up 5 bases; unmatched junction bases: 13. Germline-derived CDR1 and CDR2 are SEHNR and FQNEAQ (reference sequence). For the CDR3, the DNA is TGTGCCAGCAGCCCAGGGGAGCCAGGGGGCTTGACTGAAGCTTTCTTT. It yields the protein CASSPGEPGGLTEAFF.

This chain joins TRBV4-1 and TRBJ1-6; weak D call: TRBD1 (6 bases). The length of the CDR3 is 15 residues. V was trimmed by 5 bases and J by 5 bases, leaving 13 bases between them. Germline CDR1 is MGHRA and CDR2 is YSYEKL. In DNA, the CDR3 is TGCGCCAGCAGCGTAGCCAACAGGGATAATTCACCCCTCCACTTT. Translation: CASSVANRDNSPLHF.

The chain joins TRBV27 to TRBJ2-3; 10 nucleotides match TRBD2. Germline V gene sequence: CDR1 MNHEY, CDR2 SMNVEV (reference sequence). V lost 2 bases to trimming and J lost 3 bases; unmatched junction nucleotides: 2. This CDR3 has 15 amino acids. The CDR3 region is CASSLPAGGTDTQYF. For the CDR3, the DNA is TGTGCCAGCAGTTTACCAGCGGGGGGGACAGATACGCAGTATTTT.

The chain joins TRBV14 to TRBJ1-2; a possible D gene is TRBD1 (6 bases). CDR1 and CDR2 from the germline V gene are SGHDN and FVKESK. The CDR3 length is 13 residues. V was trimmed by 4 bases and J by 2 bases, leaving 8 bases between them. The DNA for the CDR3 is TGTGCCAGCAGCCGGGACACGAACTATGGCTACACCTTC. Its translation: CASSRDTNYGYTF.

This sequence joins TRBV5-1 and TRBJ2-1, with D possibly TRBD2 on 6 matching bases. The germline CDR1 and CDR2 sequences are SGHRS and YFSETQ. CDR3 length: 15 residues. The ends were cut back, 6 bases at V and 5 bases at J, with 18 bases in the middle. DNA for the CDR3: TGCGCCAGCACCGTGGGTGCTAGCGACCACAATGAGCAGTTCTTC. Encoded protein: CASTVGASDHNEQFF.

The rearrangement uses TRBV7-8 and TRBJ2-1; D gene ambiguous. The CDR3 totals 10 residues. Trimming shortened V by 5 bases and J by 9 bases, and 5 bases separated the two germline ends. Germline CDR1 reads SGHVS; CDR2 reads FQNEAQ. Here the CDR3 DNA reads TGTGCCAGCAGCCTCAGTGAGCAGTTCTTC. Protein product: CASSLSEQFF.

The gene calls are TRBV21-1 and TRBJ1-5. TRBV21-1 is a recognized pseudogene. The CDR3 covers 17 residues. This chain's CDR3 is CASSTPKAQRGHKPQHF. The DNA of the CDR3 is TGTGCCAGCAGCACGCCCAAAGCCCAACGGGGGCATAAACCCCAGCATTTT.

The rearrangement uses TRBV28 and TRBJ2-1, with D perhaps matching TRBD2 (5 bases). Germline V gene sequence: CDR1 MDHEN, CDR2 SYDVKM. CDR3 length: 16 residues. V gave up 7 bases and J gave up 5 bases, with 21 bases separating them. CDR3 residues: CASIESRGVINNEQFF. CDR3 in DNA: TGTGCCAGCATTGAGAGTCGGGGAGTAATAAACAATGAGCAGTTCTTC.

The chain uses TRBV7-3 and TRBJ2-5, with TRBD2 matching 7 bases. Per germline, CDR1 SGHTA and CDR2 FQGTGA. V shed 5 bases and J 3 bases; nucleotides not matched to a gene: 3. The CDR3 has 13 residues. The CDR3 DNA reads TGTGCCAGCAGCCTGGGGGGGGAAGAGACCCAGTACTTC. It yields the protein CASSLGGEETQYF.

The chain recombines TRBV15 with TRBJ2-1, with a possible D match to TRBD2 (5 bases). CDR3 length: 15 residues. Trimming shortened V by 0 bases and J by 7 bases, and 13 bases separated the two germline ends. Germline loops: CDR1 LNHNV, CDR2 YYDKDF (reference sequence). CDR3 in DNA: TGTGCCACCAGCAGAGATCGCCGGGGTGGAAATGAGCAGTTCTTC. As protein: CATSRDRRGGNEQFF.